This TCR beta chain was identified during a study of blood T cell repertoires in COVID-19. Whole-study context: PBMCs, B-cell-depleted T cells, or T cells were the source of the cDNA or gDNA that made up the material.

The ends were cut back, 4 bases at V and 9 bases at J, with 10 bases in the middle. The V gene's germline CDR1 is LGHNA and CDR2 YSLEER. There are 13 residues in the CDR3. Sequencing was performed with immunoSEQ multiplex PCR; in TCRdb, only in-frame clones are kept and a portion is missing. The table has over 300,000 clones, roughly nine tenths seen once. Material: peripheral blood. This clonotype originated in a man between 40 and 49 years old with acute or convalescent COVID-19. This chain joins TRBV4-3 and TRBJ1-6; D remains unclear. The CDR3 spells CASSRFRGSPLHF. CDR3 DNA: TGCGCCAGCAGCCGTTTTCGAGGTTCACCCCTCCACTTT.